This T cell receptor beta chain was sequenced in a study of blood T cell repertoires in COVID-19. About the study: Samples taken during acute and convalescent COVID-19 were collected in the United States, Italy and Spain. T cells, B-cell-depleted T cells, or PBMCs supplied cDNA or gDNA.

Original handling: Estimates of nucleated cell counts were drawn from the amplification of reference gene primers. The repertoire was sequenced with immunoSEQ multiplex PCR; TCRdb's copy has only in-frame clones and lacks some. V and J calls and clone size are those listed in that table; D and trimming were worked out from the DNA. The sample carries around 100,000 clones, around four fifths recorded once. V lost 7 bases and J 3 bases, leaving 10 bases between the germline ends. The CDR3 has 12 amino acids. Germline CDR1 and CDR2: SGHTA and FQGNSA. Sequenced: peripheral blood. This sequence was found in a man in his 70s with active or convalescent COVID-19. The chain links TRBV7-2 to TRBJ2-7; D possibly corresponds to TRBD2 (5 bases). The chain's CDR3 is CASNKEGYEQYF. The DNA of the CDR3 is TGTGCCAGCAACAAAGAGGGCTACGAGCAGTACTTC.